The present entry profiles one T cell receptor beta chain with its context. The sample originates from a study of blood T cell repertoires in COVID-19. Study context: Nucleic acid was either cDNA or gDNA, and it came from T cells, B-cell-depleted T cells, or PBMCs.

The protocol was immunoSEQ multiplex PCR, while the TCRdb copy is restricted to in-frame clones and leaves out a portion. The data contain around 180,000 clones, around 80% of them singletons. The age range of participants was roughly 18 to 90 years, with residence in about two dozen US areas. Clinical histories supplied by participants themselves formed the basis of cohort assignment. The CDR3 is 14 residues long. From germline, CDR1 is LGHDT and CDR2 YNNKEL (reference sequence). V dropped 3 bases and J dropped 10; count of bases not matched to a gene: 5. The sequencing input was PBMCs or T cells enriched from blood (not recorded which). The rearrangement links TRBV3-1 (or the pseudogene TRBV3-2) to TRBJ2-1; 11 nucleotides agree with TRBD2. The origin of this receptor is a woman between 50 and 59 years old with acute COVID-19. CDR3 loop: CASSHSGGAGEQFF. In DNA, the CDR3 is TGTGCCAGCAGCCATAGCGGGGGGGCCGGGGAGCAGTTCTTC.